The T cell receptor beta chain described here comes from a study of TIL therapy for anti-PD-1-resistant metastatic lung cancer. The immunoSEQ assay was v3. The assay was immunoSEQ multiplex PCR, and TCRdb's table has in-frame clones only and misses some. The sample lists about 17,000 clones, 60% to 80% occurring once. Time point denoted: pre-treatment sample, taken before nivolumab and TIL therapy. Per germline, CDR1 SGHRS and CDR2 YFSETQ. The CDR3 is 13 residues long. The V end was cut by 4 bases, the J end by 4 bases, with 11 bases between. In this sample, this clone turned up a few times. This receptor was obtained from a person aged 25 to 80 with non-small cell lung cancer. The sample was blood, taken at baseline. This chain joins TRBV5-1 and TRBJ1-1; unclear D gene. The chain's CDR3 is CASSANPPTEAFF. The CDR3 nucleotides are TGCGCCAGCAGCGCGAACCCACCCACTGAAGCTTTCTTT.